This TCR beta chain was identified during a study of cytomegalovirus exposure and HLA in healthy donors. Study information: Tens of millions of unique TCRs from HLA-typed donors were held in an early release of data. Findings and limits, study-wide: A later analysis showed that HLA-associated TCR beta chains had undergone more clonal expansion than equally common others.

V gave up 1 base and J gave up 4 bases, with 7 bases separating them. Germline V gives CDR1 SEHNR, CDR2 FQNEAQ (reference sequence). CDR3 length equals 13 residues. In the PCR, 60 Vbeta and 13 Jbeta primers were used. Assay: immunoSEQ multiplex PCR; the TCRdb copy retains only in-frame clones and omits some. The sample shows about 150,000 clones, about 70% of them seen only once. This clone was counted a few times. The antigen remains unidentified. The chain uses TRBV7-9 and TRBJ1-2; D uncertain. Input material: PBMCs. This receptor was identified in a male donor in good health and CMV-seronegative. The CDR3 sequence is CASSLDSSYGYTF. The CDR3 DNA follows: TGTGCCAGCAGCTTAGACAGCTCCTATGGCTACACCTTC.